The 13 T cell receptor beta chains in this list originate from one sample, sequenced in a study of T cell changes during pregnancy in multiple sclerosis. TCRdb's table, derived via immunoSEQ multiplex PCR, lists solely in-frame clones and lacks some. The data hold about 70,000 clones, with about nine tenths observed a single time. Sequencing was performed on CD4+ T cells from peripheral blood mononuclear cells, taken after pregnancy. Source of these receptors: a female donor with multiple sclerosis, enrolled in a pregnancy study.

The chain is built from TRBV30 and TRBJ1-4, with 7 bases identical to TRBD1. Germline V gene sequence: CDR1 GTSNPN, CDR2 SVGIG (reference sequence). The CDR3 loop spans 14 amino acids. The trim removed 3 bases at V and 13 bases at J, leaving 14 bases unmatched. This CDR3 is CAWSSGQLIETLFF. CDR3 nucleotides: TGTGCCTGGAGCTCGGGACAGCTTATAGAGACACTGTTTTTT.

The chain links TRBV29-1 to TRBJ2-7, with 9 bases lining up with TRBD2. J lost 5 bases, V lost 6 bases, and 5 bases had no gene match. Germline V gene lookup returns CDR1 SQVTM and CDR2 ANQGSEA. The CDR3 covers 12 residues. The CDR3 here is CSVLTSGHEQYF. The CDR3 DNA follows: TGCAGCGTCTTGACTAGCGGCCACGAGCAGTACTTC.

This sequence joins TRBV6-1 and TRBJ1-2, with 8 nucleotides matching TRBD1. CDR1 and CDR2 (germline): MNHNS, SASEGT. J lost 7 bases, V lost 1 base, and 8 bases had no gene match. CDR3 size: 15 residues. The CDR3 loop is CASSEGARGPSGYTF. DNA of the CDR3: TGTGCCAGCAGTGAAGGAGCCAGGGGGCCTAGTGGCTACACCTTC.

The CDR3 loop reads CASSVEAREEGIGYGYTF. The CDR3 region has the DNA TGTGCCAGCAGCGTAGAGGCCAGGGAAGAAGGGATCGGCTATGGCTACACCTTC. The V gene is TRBV9, the J gene TRBJ1-2, with D possibly matching TRBD1 (5 bases). The CDR3 has 18 amino acids. V gave up 0 bases and J gave up 4 bases, with 22 bases separating them. From germline, CDR1 is SGDLS and CDR2 YYNGEE. The full variable domain, in which reference TRBV9 and TRBJ1-2 provide the parts outside the CDR3, is DSGVTQTPKHLITATGQRVTLRCSPRSGDLSVYWYQQSLDQGLQFLIQYYNGEERAKGNILERFSAQQFPDLHSELNLSSLELGDSALYFCASSVEAREEGIGYGYTFGSGTRLTVV.

In its sample, this clone was seen once. A read error may produce the germline difference seen at one junction end. This chain connects TRBV5-5 to TRBJ1-1; D not resolved. Looked up from germline, CDR1 is SGHKS and CDR2 is YYEKEE (reference sequence). The length of the CDR3 is 15 residues. The CDR3 coding sequence is TGTGCCAGCAGTTTGGGTAGAGCCTTGAACACTGAAGCTTTCTTT. It specifies CASSLGRALNTEAFF.

This chain links TRBV18 with TRBJ1-1, with a tentative D call TRBD1 (6 bases). The CDR3 contains 15 residues. Germline CDR1 and CDR2: KGHSH and LQKENI. V gave up 2 bases and J gave up 4 bases, with 14 bases separating them. CDR3 loop: CASSPSAGESTEAFF. DNA of the CDR3: TGTGCCAGCTCACCATCAGCAGGGGAGAGCACTGAAGCTTTCTTT.

J is TRBJ1-5 and V is TRBV23-1; the match to TRBD1 covers 7 bases. TRBV23-1 is treated as an ORF (open reading frame) with a function not yet certain. This CDR3 region has 18 residues. The J segment lost 5 bases and the V segment lost 0 bases, leaving 13 bases of the junction unmatched. This CDR3 reads CASSQSDLTGIRHQPQHF. DNA of the CDR3: TGCGCCAGCAGTCAATCGGACTTGACAGGGATTCGTCATCAGCCCCAGCATTTT.

The genes are TRBV19 and TRBJ1-4; no firm D call. V was trimmed by 5 bases and J by 6 bases, leaving 10 bases between them. Germline values: CDR1 LNHDA, CDR2 SQIVND (reference sequence). This CDR3 spans 13 amino acids. The CDR3 bases are TGTGCCAGTAGTGAGCAGGCCGATGAAAAACTGTTTTTT. It is translated as CASSEQADEKLFF.

The rearrangement joins TRBV14 to TRBJ1-6, with a possible D match to TRBD1 (5 bases). V lost 3 bases, J lost 0 bases, and 9 bases lay in between. This CDR3 spans 16 amino acids. Germline V gene lookup returns CDR1 SGHDN and CDR2 FVKESK. CDR3 sequence: CASSQGLRSYNSPLHF. CDR3 sequence (DNA): TGTGCCAGCAGCCAGGGACTCCGCTCCTATAATTCACCCCTCCACTTT. The full variable domain, in which reference TRBV14 and TRBJ1-6 provide the parts outside the CDR3, is EAGVTQFPSHSVIEKGQTVTLRCDPISGHDNLYWYRRVMGKEIKFLLHFVKESKQDESGMPNNRFLAERTGGTYSTLKVQPAELEDSGVYFCASSQGLRSYNSPLHFGNGTRLTVT.

This chain connects TRBV10-2 to TRBJ2-1, with D possibly being TRBD2 (6 bases). The CDR3 consists of 11 residues. Germline V gene lookup returns CDR1 WSHSY and CDR2 SAAADI. Deletions cut 5 bases from V and 7 bases from J, with 6 bases between. This CDR3 reads CASSRGNEQFF. The CDR3 coding sequence is TGCGCCAGCAGTCGGGGGAATGAGCAGTTCTTC.

The count of this clone is one. The chain combines TRBV19 with TRBJ2-7, with D perhaps matching TRBD1 (6 bases). Germline CDR1 is LNHDA and CDR2 is SQIVND (reference sequence). The CDR3 totals 13 residues. The V and J ends lost 3 bases and 6 bases respectively, with 12 bases between them. CDR3 coding DNA: TGTGCCAGTAGTATCTTACAGGGATCCGAGCAGTACTTC. Translation gives CASSILQGSEQYF.

The chain carries TRBV5-4 and TRBJ2-1, with D hard to call. Germline V gene data show CDR1 as SGHNT and CDR2 as YYREEE (reference sequence). The CDR3 sequence is 13 residues long. V lost 4 bases to trimming and J lost 4 bases, with 9 bases between them. CDR3 amino acids: CASSQWRYNEQFF. DNA for the CDR3: TGTGCCAGCAGCCAATGGAGATACAATGAGCAGTTCTTC.

The chain employs TRBV27 and TRBJ2-4; TRBD2 aligns across 13 bases. The germline CDR1 and CDR2 sequences are MNHEY and SMNVEV (reference sequence). This CDR3 comprises 16 residues. V lost 6 bases and J lost 15; bases outside the gene matches: 17. CDR3 nucleotide sequence: TGTGCCAGCAGGCCCGGACTAGCGGGGGCCCGGATGGGTTTGTACTTC. This translates into CASRPGLAGARMGLYF.